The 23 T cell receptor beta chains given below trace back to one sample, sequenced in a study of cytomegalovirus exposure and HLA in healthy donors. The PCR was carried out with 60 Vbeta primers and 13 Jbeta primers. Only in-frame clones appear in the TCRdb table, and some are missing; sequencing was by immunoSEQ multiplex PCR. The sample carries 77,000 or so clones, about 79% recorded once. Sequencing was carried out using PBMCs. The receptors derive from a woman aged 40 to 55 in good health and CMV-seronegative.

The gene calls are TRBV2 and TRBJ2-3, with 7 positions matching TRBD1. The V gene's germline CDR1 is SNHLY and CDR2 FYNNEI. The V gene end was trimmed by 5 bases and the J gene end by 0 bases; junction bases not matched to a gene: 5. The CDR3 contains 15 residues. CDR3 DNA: TGTGCCAGCAGTCAACAGGGGCGAAGCACAGATACGCAGTATTTT. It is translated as CASSQQGRSTDTQYF.

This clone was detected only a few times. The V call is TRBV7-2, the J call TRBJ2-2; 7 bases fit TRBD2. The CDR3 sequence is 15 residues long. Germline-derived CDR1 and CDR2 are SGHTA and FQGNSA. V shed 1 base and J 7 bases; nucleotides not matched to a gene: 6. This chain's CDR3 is CASSLGGSGRGELFF. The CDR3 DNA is TGTGCCAGCAGCTTAGGCGGTAGCGGGCGCGGGGAGCTGTTTTTT.

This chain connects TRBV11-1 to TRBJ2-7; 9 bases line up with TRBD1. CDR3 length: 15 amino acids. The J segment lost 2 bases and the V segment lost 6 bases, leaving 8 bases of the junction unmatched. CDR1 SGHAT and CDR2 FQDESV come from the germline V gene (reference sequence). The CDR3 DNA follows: TGTGCCAGCAGTTCCCGACAGGGGGGCACCTACGAGCAGTACTTC. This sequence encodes CASSSRQGGTYEQYF.

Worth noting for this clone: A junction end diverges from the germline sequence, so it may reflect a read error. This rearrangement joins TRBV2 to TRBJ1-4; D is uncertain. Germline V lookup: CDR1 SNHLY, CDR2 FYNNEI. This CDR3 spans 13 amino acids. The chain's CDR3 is CASSEAGEGGVLF. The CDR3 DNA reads TGTGCCAGCAGTGAAGCGGGAGAGGGTGGAGTGCTTTTT.

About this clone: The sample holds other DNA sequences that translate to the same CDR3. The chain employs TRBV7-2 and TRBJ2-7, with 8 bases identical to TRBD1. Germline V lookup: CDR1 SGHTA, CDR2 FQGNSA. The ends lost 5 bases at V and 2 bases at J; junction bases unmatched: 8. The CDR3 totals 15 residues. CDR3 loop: CASSPGQGLTYEQYF. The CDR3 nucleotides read TGTGCCAGCAGCCCCGGACAGGGCCTAACCTACGAGCAGTACTTC.

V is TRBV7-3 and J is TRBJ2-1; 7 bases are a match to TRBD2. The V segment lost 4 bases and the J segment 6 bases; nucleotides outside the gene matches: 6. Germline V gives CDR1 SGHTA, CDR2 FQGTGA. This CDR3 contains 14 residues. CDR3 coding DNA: TGTGCCAGCAGCTCTAGCGGCATCGGCAATGAGCAGTTCTTC. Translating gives CASSSSGIGNEQFF.

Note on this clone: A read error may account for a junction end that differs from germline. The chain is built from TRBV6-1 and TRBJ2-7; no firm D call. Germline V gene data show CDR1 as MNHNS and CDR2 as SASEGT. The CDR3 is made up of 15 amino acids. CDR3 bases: TGTGCCAGCAGTGAAGCGGGTGACTCCTCCTACGAGCAGTGCTTC. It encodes CASSEAGDSSYEQCF.

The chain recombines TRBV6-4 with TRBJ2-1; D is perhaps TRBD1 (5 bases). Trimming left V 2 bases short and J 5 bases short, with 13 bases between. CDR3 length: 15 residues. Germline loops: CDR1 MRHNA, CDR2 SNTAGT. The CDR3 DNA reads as TGTGCCAGCAGTGACGTTGGGGCTGGTCACAATGAGCAGTTCTTC. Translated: CASSDVGAGHNEQFF.

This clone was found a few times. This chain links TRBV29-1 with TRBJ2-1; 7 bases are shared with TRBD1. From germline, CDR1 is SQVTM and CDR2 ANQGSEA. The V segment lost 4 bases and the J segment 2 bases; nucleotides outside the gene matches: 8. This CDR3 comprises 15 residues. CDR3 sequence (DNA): TGCAGCGTTGTACCGGCAGGGGGAACCTACAATGAGCAGTTCTTC. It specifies CSVVPAGGTYNEQFF.

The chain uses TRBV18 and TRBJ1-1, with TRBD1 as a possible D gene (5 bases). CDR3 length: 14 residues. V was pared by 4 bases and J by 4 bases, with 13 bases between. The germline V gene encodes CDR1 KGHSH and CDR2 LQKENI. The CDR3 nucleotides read TGTGCCAGCTCACTGAGGGGACTGGGCACTGAAGCTTTCTTT. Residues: CASSLRGLGTEAFF.

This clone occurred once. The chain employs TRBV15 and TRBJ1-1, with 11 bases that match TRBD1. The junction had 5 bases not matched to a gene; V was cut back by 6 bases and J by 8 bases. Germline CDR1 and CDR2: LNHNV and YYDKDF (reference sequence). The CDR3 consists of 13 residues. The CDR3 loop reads CATRDRGLDEAFF. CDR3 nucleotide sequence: TGTGCCACCAGGGACAGGGGGCTGGACGAAGCTTTCTTT.

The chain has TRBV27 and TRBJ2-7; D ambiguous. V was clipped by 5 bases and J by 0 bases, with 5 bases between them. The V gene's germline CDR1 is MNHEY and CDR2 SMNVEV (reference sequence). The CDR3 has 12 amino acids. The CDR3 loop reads CASSLLSYEQYF. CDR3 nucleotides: TGTGCCAGCAGTCTCCTCTCCTACGAGCAGTACTTC.

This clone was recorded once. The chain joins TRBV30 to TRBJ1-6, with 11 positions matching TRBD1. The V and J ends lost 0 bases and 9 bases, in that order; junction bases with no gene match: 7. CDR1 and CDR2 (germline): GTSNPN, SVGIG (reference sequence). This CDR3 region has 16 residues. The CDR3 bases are TGTGCCTGGAGTGTACAAGGGACAGGGGGATTTTCACCCCTCCACTTT. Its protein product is CAWSVQGTGGFSPLHF.

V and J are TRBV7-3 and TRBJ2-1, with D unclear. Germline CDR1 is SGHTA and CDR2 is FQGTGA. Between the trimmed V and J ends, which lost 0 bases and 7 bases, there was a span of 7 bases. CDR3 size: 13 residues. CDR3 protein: CASSLTARNEQFF. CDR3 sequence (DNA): TGTGCCAGCAGCTTAACTGCGCGGAATGAGCAGTTCTTC. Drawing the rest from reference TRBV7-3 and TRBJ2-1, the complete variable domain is GAGVSQTPSNKVTEKGKYVELRCDPISGHTALYWYRQSLGQGPEFLIYFQGTGAADDSGLPNDRFFAVRPEGSVSTLKIQRTERGDSAVYLCASSLTARNEQFFGPGTRLTVL.

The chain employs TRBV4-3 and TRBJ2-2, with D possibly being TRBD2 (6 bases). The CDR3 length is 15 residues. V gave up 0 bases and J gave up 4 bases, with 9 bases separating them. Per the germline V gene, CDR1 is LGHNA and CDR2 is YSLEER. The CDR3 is CASSQEGLITGELFF. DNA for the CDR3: TGCGCCAGCAGCCAAGAGGGACTTATCACCGGGGAGCTGTTTTTT.

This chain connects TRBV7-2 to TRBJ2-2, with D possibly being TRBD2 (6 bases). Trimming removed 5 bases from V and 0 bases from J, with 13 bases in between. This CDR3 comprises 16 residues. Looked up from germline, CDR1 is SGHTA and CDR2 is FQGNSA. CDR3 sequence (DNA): TGTGCCAGCAGCCTCCCGGGACTGGCGAACACCGGGGAGCTGTTTTTT. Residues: CASSLPGLANTGELFF. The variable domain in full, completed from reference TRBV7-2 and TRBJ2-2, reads GAGVSQSPSNKVTEKGKDVELRCDPISGHTALYWYRQSLGQGLEFLIYFQGNSAPDKSGLPSDRFSAERTGGSVSTLTIQRTQQEDSAVYLCASSLPGLANTGELFFGEGSRLTVL.

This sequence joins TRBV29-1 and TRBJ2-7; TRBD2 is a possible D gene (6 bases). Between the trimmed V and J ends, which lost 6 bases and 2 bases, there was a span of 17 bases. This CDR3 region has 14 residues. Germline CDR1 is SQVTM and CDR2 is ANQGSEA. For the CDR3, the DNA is TGCAGCGTCGGCCCGCGGGGCGGCACCTACGAGCAGTACTTC. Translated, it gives CSVGPRGGTYEQYF.

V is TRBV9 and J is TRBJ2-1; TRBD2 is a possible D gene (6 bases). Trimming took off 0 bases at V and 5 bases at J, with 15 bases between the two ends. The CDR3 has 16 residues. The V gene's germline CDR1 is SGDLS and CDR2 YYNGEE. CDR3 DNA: TGTGCCAGCAGCGTAGCCCCGCTGACTAGAGACAATGAGCAGTTCTTC. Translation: CASSVAPLTRDNEQFF.

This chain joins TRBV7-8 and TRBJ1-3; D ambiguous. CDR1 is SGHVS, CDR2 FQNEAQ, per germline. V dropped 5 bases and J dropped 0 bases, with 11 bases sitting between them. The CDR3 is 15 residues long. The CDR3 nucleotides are TGTGCCAGCAGCGCCAGTCTCTTCTCTGGAAACACCATATATTTT. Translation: CASSASLFSGNTIYF. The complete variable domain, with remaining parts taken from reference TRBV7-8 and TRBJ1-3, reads GAGVSQSPRYKVAKRGQDVALRCDPISGHVSLFWYQQALGQGPEFLTYFQNEAQLDKSGLPSDRFFAERPEGSVSTLKIQRTQQEDSAVYLCASSASLFSGNTIYFGEGSWLTVV.

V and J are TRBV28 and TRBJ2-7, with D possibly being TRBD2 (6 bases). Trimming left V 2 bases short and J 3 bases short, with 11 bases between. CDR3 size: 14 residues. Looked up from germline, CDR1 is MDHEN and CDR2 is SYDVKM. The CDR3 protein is CASSLAGNLYEQYF. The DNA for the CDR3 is TGTGCCAGCAGTTTAGCGGGAAATCTCTACGAGCAGTACTTC.

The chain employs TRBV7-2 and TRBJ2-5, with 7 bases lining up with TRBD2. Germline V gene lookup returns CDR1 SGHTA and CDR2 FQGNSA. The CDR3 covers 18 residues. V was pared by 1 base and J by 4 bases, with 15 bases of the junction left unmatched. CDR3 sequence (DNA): TGTGCCAGCAGCTTAGGGGCTAGCGGAGGCCTTGTCCGAGAGACCCAGTACTTC. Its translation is CASSLGASGGLVRETQYF.

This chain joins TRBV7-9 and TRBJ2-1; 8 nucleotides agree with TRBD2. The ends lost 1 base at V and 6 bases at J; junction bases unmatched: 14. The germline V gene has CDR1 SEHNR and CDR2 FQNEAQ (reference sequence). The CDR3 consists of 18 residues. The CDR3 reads CASSLDRVAGRRFNEQFF. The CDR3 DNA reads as TGTGCCAGCAGCTTAGATAGGGTAGCGGGGCGACGATTCAATGAGCAGTTCTTC. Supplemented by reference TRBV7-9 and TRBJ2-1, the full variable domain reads DTGVSQNPRHKITKRGQNVTFRCDPISEHNRLYWYRQTLGQGPEFLTYFQNEAQLEKSRLLSDRFSAERPKGSFSTLEIQRTEQGDSAMYLCASSLDRVAGRRFNEQFFGPGTRLTVL.

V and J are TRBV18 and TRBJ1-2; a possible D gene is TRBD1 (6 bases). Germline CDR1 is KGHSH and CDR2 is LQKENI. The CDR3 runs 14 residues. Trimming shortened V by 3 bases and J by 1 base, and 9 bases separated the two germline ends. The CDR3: CASSPMDSNYGYTF. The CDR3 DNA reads TGTGCCAGCTCACCTATGGACAGTAACTATGGCTACACCTTC.